A single TCR beta chain is shown here with its context. The antigen is unknown. Time point of the sample: patch test 3, about 24 weeks after DPC sensitization. As for treatment: therapeutic diphenylcyclopropenone sensitization with weekly scalp DPC. At every patch-test visit, blood was drawn before the patch test was applied. MiXCR, run by TCRdb on the RACE reads, gives a single entry per CDR3 protein. The top ten clones hold about 1.5% of a sample with under 75,000 distinct CDR3 sequences, 11% of them seen once. Trimming took 5 bases from V and 2 from J; bases not matched to a gene: 9. CDR1 and CDR2 (germline): MNHEY, SVGEGT. The CDR3 runs to 15 residues. The entry originates in a study of human T cells and chemical hapten exposure. Findings of the study overall: Expanded TCRs produced significantly more large CDR3 similarity clusters than controls did. Donors in the study had alopecia, meaning their immune response may differ from healthy people's.

The specimen was whole blood, collected in connection with sensitization to the hapten diphenylcyclopropenone (DPC). The origin of this receptor is a woman aged 45-65 years with alopecia areata. Some clones in this sample may be carry-over from other donors' samples. The V and J genes are TRBV6-2 or TRBV6-3 and TRBJ2-7; TRBD1 aligns across 7 bases. The CDR3, as DNA: TGTGCCAGCAGTCAACGACAGGGATGGACCTACGAGCAGTACTTC. Amino acid sequence: CASSQRQGWTYEQYF.